The 24 T cell receptor beta chains below were found in one sample sequenced in a study of blood T cell repertoires in COVID-19. Clones were read by immunoSEQ multiplex PCR, and TCRdb kept only the in-frame ones, dropping some. The sample holds roughly 60,000 clones; approximately 85% are singletons and the top ten take about 16%. What was sequenced was peripheral blood. Source of these receptors: a human donor in a cohort sampled during active COVID-19.

The chain has TRBV7-2 and TRBJ2-1; 7 bases match TRBD2. CDR1 and CDR2 from the germline V gene are SGHTA and FQGNSA. Unmatched junction bases numbered 12, after V lost 5 bases and J lost 5 bases. This CDR3 has 16 amino acids. The DNA for the CDR3 is TGTGCCAGCAGCACCCGGACTAGATTTATCCACAATGAGCAGTTCTTC. Protein product: CASSTRTRFIHNEQFF.

V and J are TRBV18 and TRBJ2-5; weak D call: TRBD1 (6 bases). The V end lost 0 bases, the J end lost 5 bases, and 13 bases lay between the germline ends. The CDR3 loop spans 15 amino acids. The germline V gene has CDR1 KGHSH and CDR2 LQKENI. The CDR3 is CASSPPTGWLETQYF. The CDR3 DNA follows: TGTGCCAGCTCACCACCAACAGGGTGGTTGGAGACCCAGTACTTC.

There are a few counts of this clone. J is TRBJ2-7 and V is TRBV19; D possibly corresponds to TRBD2 (5 bases). The CDR3 covers 16 residues. The V and J ends lost 1 base and 3 bases respectively, with 16 bases between them. Germline V gene data show CDR1 as LNHDA and CDR2 as SQIVND (reference sequence). This chain's CDR3 is CASSIAKRLGNYEQYF. As DNA, the CDR3 is TGTGCCAGTAGTATAGCAAAACGCCTCGGGAACTACGAGCAGTACTTC.

This chain joins TRBV6-2 or TRBV6-3 and TRBJ1-1; D gene uncertain. This CDR3 region has 13 residues. Per the germline V gene, CDR1 is MNHEY and CDR2 is SVGEGT. Trimming stripped 0 bases from V and 10 bases from J, with 12 bases between. The CDR3 is CASSYSVGVGAFF. CDR3 coding DNA: TGTGCCAGCAGTTACTCGGTCGGGGTCGGAGCTTTCTTT.

This clone has only a few counts. CDR3 amino acids: CASSQEANEKLFF. The CDR3 DNA sequence: TGTGCCAGCAGCCAAGAGGCTAATGAAAAACTGTTTTTT. The chain links TRBV7-9 to TRBJ1-4; D ambiguous. CDR3 length: 13 amino acids. Germline V gene sequence: CDR1 SEHNR, CDR2 FQNEAQ (reference sequence). Trimming shortened V by 5 bases and J by 3 bases, and 7 bases separated the two germline ends.

This clone was detected a few times. V is TRBV4-2 and J is TRBJ1-2, with TRBD1 as a possible D gene (6 bases). Trimming removed 4 bases from V and 0 bases from J, with 21 bases in between. The CDR3 consists of 18 residues. CDR1 and CDR2 from the germline V gene are LGHNA and YNFKEQ. CDR3 bases: TGTGCCAGCAGCCGAGACCTGAACCGGGACATAGCTAACTATGGCTACACCTTC. This codes for CASSRDLNRDIANYGYTF.

J is TRBJ1-1 and V is TRBV19; D may be TRBD1 (6 bases). V shed 3 bases and J shed 4 bases, with 18 bases lying between them. CDR3 length: 16 amino acids. Germline V gene data show CDR1 as LNHDA and CDR2 as SQIVND (reference sequence). CDR3 coding DNA: TGTGCCAGTAGTATCGTTTGGGGGGGGCGAGGCACTGAAGCTTTCTTT. Its protein product is CASSIVWGGRGTEAFF.

The sample holds one count of this clone. The chain recombines TRBV21-1 with TRBJ1-6; TRBD1 is the table's D call and was not checked against the DNA. TRBV21-1 is recorded as a pseudogene. The CDR3 has 18 amino acids. The CDR3 region is CASSKVPGTGLYNSPLHF. In DNA form, the CDR3 reads TGTGCCAGCAGCAAAGTTCCCGGGACAGGGTTGTATAATTCACCCCTCCACTTT.

The rearrangement uses TRBV27 and TRBJ2-3; TRBD2 matches at 9 bases. This CDR3 comprises 15 residues. The J segment lost 4 bases and the V segment lost 0 bases, leaving 2 bases of the junction unmatched. Per the germline V gene, CDR1 is MNHEY and CDR2 is SMNVEV (reference sequence). The DNA of the CDR3 is TGTGCCAGCAGTTTATCGGGACTAGCACCAGATACGCAGTATTTT. This translates into CASSLSGLAPDTQYF.

V and J are TRBV9 and TRBJ2-1; 8 nucleotides agree with TRBD2. CDR1 and CDR2 (germline): SGDLS, YYNGEE. Trimming cost V 1 base and J 8 bases; bases outside gene matches: 14. This CDR3 is built from 17 residues. The CDR3 region has the DNA TGTGCCAGCAGCGTAAATAGAGGACTAGCAATTGGCGATGAGCAGTTCTTC. This encodes CASSVNRGLAIGDEQFF.

This clone showed up just once. The chain is built from TRBV5-4 and TRBJ2-4; the match to TRBD2 covers 9 bases. V lost 0 bases to trimming and J lost 3 bases; unmatched junction nucleotides: 4. Germline CDR1 is SGHNT and CDR2 is YYREEE (reference sequence). CDR3 length equals 16 residues. The CDR3 nucleotides read TGTGCCAGCAGCTTGGGGCGGGGGGGCGGCAAAAACATTCAGTACTTC. This sequence encodes CASSLGRGGGKNIQYF.

The chain's CDR3 is CASSTAGTGVGGYGYTF. The CDR3 bases are TGTGCCAGTAGTACCGCCGGGACAGGGGTCGGGGGCTATGGCTACACCTTC. The rearrangement uses TRBV19 and TRBJ1-2, with TRBD1 matching 10 bases. Losses at the gene ends were 4 bases for V and 4 bases for J; bases not matched to a gene: 12. Germline V lookup: CDR1 LNHDA, CDR2 SQIVND (reference sequence). This CDR3 contains 17 residues.

The chain carries TRBV19 and TRBJ2-7; 9 bases line up with TRBD1. V gave up 6 bases and J gave up 4 bases; unmatched junction bases: 10. CDR1 is LNHDA and CDR2 is SQIVND in the germline V gene (reference sequence). CDR3 size: 15 residues. The CDR3 protein is CASSQSDRGYYEQYF. For the CDR3, the DNA is TGTGCCAGTAGCCAATCTGACAGGGGGTATTACGAGCAGTACTTC.

The CDR3 reads CASSLEGTGDIYEQYF. CDR3 nucleotides: TGTGCCAGCAGTTTGGAAGGGACAGGCGATATTTACGAGCAGTACTTC. The genes are TRBV27 and TRBJ2-7; 8 bases map to TRBD1. The V and J ends lost 3 bases and 4 bases, in that order; junction bases with no gene match: 11. CDR3 size: 16 residues. CDR1 is MNHEY and CDR2 is SMNVEV in the germline V gene (reference sequence).

This rearrangement joins TRBV5-5 to TRBJ1-3; perhaps TRBD1 as D (5 bases). This CDR3 spans 14 amino acids. The germline gives CDR1 SGHKS, CDR2 YYEKEE (reference sequence). V shed 2 bases and J shed 4 bases, with 10 bases lying between them. CDR3 region: CASSFVDSGNTIYF. In nucleotides, the CDR3 is TGTGCCAGCAGCTTCGTCGACAGCGGAAACACCATATATTTT.

This chain connects TRBV7-2 to TRBJ1-5; 7 bases fit TRBD1. The ends lost 2 bases at V and 3 bases at J; junction bases unmatched: 4. CDR3 length: 15 amino acids. Germline-derived CDR1 and CDR2 are SGHTA and FQGNSA. CDR3 in amino acids: CASSLYGTDNQPQHF. The CDR3 DNA reads TGTGCCAGCAGCTTATATGGGACAGACAATCAGCCCCAGCATTTT.

The count of this clone is one. This chain uses TRBV6-5 with TRBJ1-4; D gene ambiguous. This CDR3 has 16 residues. CDR1 and CDR2 from the germline V gene are MNHEY and SVGAGI. Trimming shortened V by 0 bases and J by 8 bases, and 16 bases separated the two germline ends. Here the CDR3 DNA reads TGTGCCAGCAGTTACTCGAGGGCAGTTGTTGGCGAAAAACTGTTTTTT. Its translation: CASSYSRAVVGEKLFF.

The chain has TRBV5-1 and TRBJ2-7; a possible D gene is TRBD2 (6 bases). Between the trimmed V and J ends, which lost 0 bases and 2 bases, there was a span of 12 bases. This CDR3 is built from 15 residues. Germline assignment: CDR1 SGHRS and CDR2 YFSETQ. The DNA of the CDR3 is TGCGCCAGCAGCTTGGCCGGGACTCCTACCTACGAGCAGTACTTC. It translates to CASSLAGTPTYEQYF.

The genes are TRBV11-2 and TRBJ2-1; 11 bases map to TRBD2. CDR1 and CDR2 (germline): SGHAT, FQNNGV. With 2 bases clipped from V and 7 bases from J, the junction kept 1 base outside the gene matches. This CDR3 has 14 residues. The CDR3 protein is CASSLRLAGNEQFF. The CDR3 DNA reads TGTGCCAGCAGCTTAAGACTAGCGGGGAATGAGCAGTTCTTC.

The V and J genes are TRBV5-1 and TRBJ1-1; a weak D match, TRBD1 (5 bases). This CDR3 has 15 amino acids. Looked up from germline, CDR1 is SGHRS and CDR2 is YFSETQ. V lost 0 bases to trimming and J lost 6 bases, with 15 bases between them. CDR3 DNA sequence: TGCGCCAGCAGCTTGGATGCAGGGTTAAACTCTGAAGCTTTCTTT. Translating it yields CASSLDAGLNSEAFF.

The V and J genes are TRBV11-2 and TRBJ1-4, with TRBD1 matching over 7 bases. Trimming took 3 bases from V and 4 from J; bases not matched to a gene: 5. This CDR3 contains 15 residues. Germline V lookup: CDR1 SGHAT, CDR2 FQNNGV. The CDR3 nucleotides are TGTGCCAGCAGCTTGGACAGGAGATATAATGAAAAACTGTTTTTT. The encoded protein is CASSLDRRYNEKLFF.

The V and J genes are TRBV11-1 and TRBJ2-7, with D perhaps matching TRBD1 (6 bases). This CDR3 has 15 residues. V lost 5 bases and J lost 5, with 19 bases in between. Germline V gene lookup returns CDR1 SGHAT and CDR2 FQDESV (reference sequence). This chain's CDR3 is CASSPAQGLVDEQYF. The DNA for the CDR3 is TGTGCCAGCAGCCCCGCTCAGGGGTTGGTGGACGAGCAGTACTTC.

This chain joins TRBV3-1 (or the pseudogene TRBV3-2) and TRBJ1-5, with D perhaps matching TRBD1 (6 bases). The CDR3 covers 14 residues. Germline V CDR1 and CDR2: LGHDT, YNNKEL (reference sequence). The V gene lost 2 bases and the J gene lost 6 bases, with 11 bases spanning the gap. The DNA for the CDR3 is TGTGCCAGCAGCCAACGGGGGGCGTCTCAGCCCCAGCATTTT. It translates to CASSQRGASQPQHF.

The rearrangement uses TRBV16 and TRBJ2-1; D may be TRBD2 (6 bases). The CDR3 totals 13 residues. CDR1 KGHSY and CDR2 FQNENV come from the germline V gene. Trimming took 0 bases from V and 13 from J, leaving 13 bases between them. CDR3: CASSQSALARQFF. The CDR3 DNA reads TGTGCCAGCAGCCAATCTGCCCTAGCGAGACAGTTCTTC.